The source of this T cell receptor (beta chain) is a study of OX40 agonist ivuxolimab in advanced cancers. Study-wide context: Patients received intravenous ivuxolimab every 2 weeks at 0.01 to 10 mg/kg. Three partial responders included one hepatocellular carcinoma patient and two cutaneous melanoma patients.

The germline V and J ends were trimmed by 1 base and 2 bases, with 12 bases remaining between them. Germline CDR1 is SGHAT and CDR2 is FQNNGV. There are 17 residues in the CDR3. Libraries were prepared by immunoSEQ multiplex PCR; TCRdb keeps only in-frame clonotypes and omits some of them. The sample lists more than 75,000 clones; about 80% were seen once. The specimen was CD4+ or CD8+ T cells sorted from blood, collected in a trial of the OX40 agonist ivuxolimab. The sequence derives from an adult with an advanced solid tumor such as melanoma, head and neck, liver or kidney cancer. The rearrangement links TRBV11-2 to TRBJ2-6; tentatively, D is TRBD1 (5 bases). The CDR3 sequence is CASSLVLVGAGANVLTF. In nucleotides, the CDR3 is TGTGCCAGCAGCTTAGTCCTAGTAGGGGCTGGGGCCAACGTCCTGACTTTC. The full variable domain, completed using reference TRBV11-2 and TRBJ2-6, is EAGVAQSPRYKIIEKRQSVAFWCNPISGHATLYWYQQILGQGPKLLIQFQNNGVVDDSQLPKDRFSAERLKGVDSTLKIQPAKLEDSAVYLCASSLVLVGAGANVLTFGAGSRLTVL.